The 8 T cell receptor beta chains below were found in one sample sequenced in a study of blood T cell repertoires in COVID-19. The data were produced by immunoSEQ multiplex PCR, yet TCRdb's version contains in-frame clones alone and is incomplete. This sample has 400,000 to 450,000 clones, with about 91% found just once. The sequencing input was peripheral blood. The receptors shown here come from a woman aged 50 to 65 with COVID-19, enrolled during active disease.

This clone was counted a few times. This rearrangement joins TRBV18 to TRBJ1-5; D is possibly TRBD1 (6 bases). Trimming stripped 6 bases from V and 5 bases from J, with 11 bases between. The CDR3 has 13 residues. Germline values: CDR1 KGHSH, CDR2 LQKENI. The CDR3 region has the DNA TGTGCCAGCTCCGACAGGTCGGATCAGCCCCAGCATTTT. This encodes CASSDRSDQPQHF.

CDR3 residues: CAWSRTVSGNTIYF. CDR3 nucleotides: TGTGCCTGGAGCCGGACAGTCTCTGGAAACACCATATATTTT. The chain recombines TRBV30 with TRBJ1-3; tentative D call: TRBD1 (6 bases). The CDR3 contains 14 residues. Trimming shortened V by 3 bases and J by 0 bases, and 9 bases separated the two germline ends. From germline, CDR1 is GTSNPN and CDR2 SVGIG (reference sequence). The entire variable domain, with the rest obtained from reference TRBV30 and TRBJ1-3, is as follows: SQTIHQWPATLVQPVGSPLSLECTVEGTSNPNLYWYRQAAGRGLQLLFYSVGIGQISSEVPQNLSASRPQDRQFILSSKKLLLSDSGFYLCAWSRTVSGNTIYFGEGSWLTVV.

The chain has TRBV7-9 and TRBJ2-5; 9 bases fit TRBD2. J gave up 6 bases and V 5 bases, and 10 bases lay outside the gene matches. Germline V gives CDR1 SEHNR, CDR2 FQNEAQ (reference sequence). CDR3 length: 15 amino acids. Here the CDR3 reads CASSPPGTSFQTQYF. The CDR3, as DNA: TGTGCCAGCAGCCCACCCGGGACTAGCTTCCAGACCCAGTACTTC.

The chain links TRBV6-5 to TRBJ2-1; TRBD1 matches at 12 bases. This CDR3 is built from 15 residues. Per the germline V gene, CDR1 is MNHEY and CDR2 is SVGAGI. Unmatched junction bases numbered 7, after V lost 6 bases and J lost 7 bases. This CDR3 is CASRQPGQGANEQFF. In nucleotides, the CDR3 is TGTGCCAGCAGACAACCGGGACAGGGGGCAAATGAGCAGTTCTTC.

The rearrangement uses TRBV6-5 and TRBJ1-2, with 7 nucleotides matching TRBD1. The CDR3 contains 14 residues. Germline values: CDR1 MNHEY, CDR2 SVGAGI. The J segment lost 4 bases and the V segment lost 7 bases, leaving 9 bases of the junction unmatched. The CDR3 DNA follows: TGTGCCAGCACAAGGGACAGTGGGAGCTATGGCTACACCTTC. Translating it yields CASTRDSGSYGYTF.

V and J are TRBV6-1 and TRBJ1-2; D remains unclear. Trimming took off 3 bases at V and 4 bases at J, with 9 bases between the two ends. The CDR3 has 13 residues. Germline V gene sequence: CDR1 MNHNS, CDR2 SASEGT. The CDR3 DNA is TGTGCCAGCAGTGATCCCGGGGTCTATGGCTACACCTTC. This codes for CASSDPGVYGYTF.

Remarks on this clone: Different DNA sequences within this sample yield the same CDR3. The chain has TRBV7-9 and TRBJ1-1; no clear D gene. Germline V lookup: CDR1 SEHNR, CDR2 FQNEAQ (reference sequence). Trimming took off 5 bases at V and 3 bases at J, with 4 bases between the two ends. The length of the CDR3 is 11 residues. The CDR3 nucleotides are TGTGCCAGCAGCCCTTACACTGAAGCTTTCTTT. This sequence encodes CASSPYTEAFF.

This clone showed up just a few times. J is TRBJ1-5 and V is TRBV29-1, with D tentatively TRBD1 (6 bases). Trimming cost V 6 bases and J 4 bases, with 10 bases left between them. The CDR3 spans 12 residues. The germline V gene has CDR1 SQVTM and CDR2 ANQGSEA. The CDR3 spells CSVAQGNQPQHF. CDR3 sequence (DNA): TGCAGCGTGGCCCAGGGGAATCAGCCCCAGCATTTT.